The clone carrying this TCR beta chain was observed at least ten times. Its antigen is unknown. The data originate from a study of Ad26.COV2.S vaccination and SARS-CoV-2 variants. Here immunoSEQ multiplex PCR was the method, and the copy in TCRdb shows in-frame clones only, minus some. The sample has some 390,000 clones; about 85% are singletons. Notes on the study in general: Spike-specific responses of CD8+ and CD4+ T cells were reported to display substantial breadth after vaccination. Analyses that measured TCR breadth and depth may have underestimated total T cell responses.

The CDR3 has 16 amino acids. Indicated treatment: 15 to 20 received Ad26.COV2.S at low or high dose, single or two shots; 5 received placebo; per-sample allocation not given. Collection of samples fell on day 63 after the first vaccine or placebo injection. This material consisted of peripheral blood, taken in a trial of Ad26.COV2.S vaccine versus placebo. The chain joins TRBV21-1 to TRBJ1-5. TRBV21-1 is classified as a pseudogene. The TCR was taken from a person between 18 and 65 years old who received the Ad26.COV2.S COVID-19 vaccine or a placebo. Here the CDR3 reads CASSNKGGLRNQPQHF. CDR3 nucleotide sequence: TGTGCCAGCAGCAATAAGGGGGGGCTTCGCAATCAGCCCCAGCATTTT.